Listed here are 22 T cell receptor beta chains from one sample, sequenced in a study of alternative splicing in chronic myeloid leukemia remission. As for the study in general: Trial remission samples were taken at major or complete molecular response, at 12 or 24 months.

Poly-A-selected mRNA from about 1 ug total RNA formed the libraries. After re-calling the bulk RNA-seq reads, TCRdb lists one entry per CDR3 protein, DNA absent. The sample yields more than 250 distinct CDR3 sequences, 80% to 90% seen once. Sequences were derived from PBMCs or total blood leukocytes (not recorded which), sampled during remission. Receptors were obtained from an adult with chronic myeloid leukemia.

This chain joins TRBV19 and TRBJ1-5. Germline V gene data show CDR1 as LNHDA and CDR2 as SQIVND (reference sequence). The CDR3 is 15 residues long. The CDR3 loop reads CASSIGTGQNQPQHF.

This clonotype came up once. This rearrangement joins TRBV7-9 to TRBJ1-1. Germline loops: CDR1 SEHNR, CDR2 FQNEAQ (reference sequence). The length of the CDR3 is 13 residues. The CDR3: CASSLALGLEAFF. Filled out from reference TRBV7-9 and TRBJ1-1, the complete variable domain reads DTGVSQNPRHKITKRGQNVTFRCDPISEHNRLYWYRQTLGQGPEFLTYFQNEAQLEKSRLLSDRFSAERPKGSFSTLEIQRTEQGDSAMYLCASSLALGLEAFFGQGTRLTVV.

The J gene is TRBJ2-3, the V gene TRBV4-1; checking the TCRdb D call of TRBD2 is not possible without DNA. Per germline, CDR1 MGHRA and CDR2 YSYEKL. This CDR3 is built from 13 residues. The CDR3 spells CASSPGDSDTQYF.

The genes are TRBV7-9 and TRBJ2-7. CDR1 is SEHNR and CDR2 is FQNEAQ in the germline V gene (reference sequence). The CDR3 extends over 14 amino acids. CDR3 protein: CASSLESQTYEQYF.

The chain has TRBV4-1 and TRBJ2-1; lacking DNA, the TRBD2 call made by TCRdb goes unchecked. The CDR3 covers 15 residues. CDR1 MGHRA and CDR2 YSYEKL come from the germline V gene. CDR3 residues: CASSDPGPNHNEQFF.

This clonotype was counted a few times. The genes are TRBV29-1 and TRBJ1-1. Germline loops: CDR1 SQVTM, CDR2 ANQGSEA. The CDR3 consists of 13 residues. CDR3 protein: CSVEVRGDTEAFF.

A single count supports this clonotype. V usage is TRBV30 and J usage is TRBJ1-6. The CDR3 length is 15 residues. Germline CDR1 GTSNPN, CDR2 SVGIG (reference sequence). The CDR3 sequence is CAWSLTDAYNSPLHF.

The CDR3 is CASRGRGHNQPQHF. The V and J genes are TRBV6-8 and TRBJ1-5; TCRdb's D gene call, TRBD1, goes unchecked for lack of DNA. The CDR3 loop spans 14 amino acids. Germline CDR1 and CDR2: MNHGY and SAAAGT.

The V and J genes are TRBV7-9 and TRBJ2-7. The CDR3 contains 12 residues. Germline CDR1 SEHNR, CDR2 FQNEAQ (reference sequence). CDR3 amino acids: CASSLQSYEQYF.

The chain has TRBV30 and TRBJ2-1; with no DNA, the TCRdb D assignment of TRBD2 cannot be verified. Germline CDR1 and CDR2: GTSNPN and SVGIG (reference sequence). This CDR3 is built from 12 residues. CDR3: CAWSLQAGEQFF.

The chain employs TRBV5-1 and TRBJ2-3. CDR3 length: 15 residues. Looked up from germline, CDR1 is SGHRS and CDR2 is YFSETQ. The CDR3 region is CASSLTAPSTDTQYF. Looking up the rest from reference TRBV5-1 and TRBJ2-3 gives the full variable domain: KAGVTQTPRYLIKTRGQQVTLSCSPISGHRSVSWYQQTPGQGLQFLFEYFSETQRNKGNFPGRFSGRQFSNSRSEMNVSTLELGDSALYLCASSLTAPSTDTQYFGPGTRLTVL.

The chain uses TRBV6-6 and TRBJ1-4. In germline, CDR1 is MNHNY, CDR2 SVGAGI (reference sequence). The CDR3 is made up of 16 amino acids. CDR3 amino acids: CASSQLPTGGLLRLFF.

The rearrangement joins TRBV5-6 to TRBJ1-1. The V gene's germline CDR1 is SGHDT and CDR2 YYEEEE. This CDR3 is built from 15 residues. The CDR3 sequence: CASSLIYRTNTEAFF.

V gene TRBV5-6 combines with J gene TRBJ1-5. Germline V gives CDR1 SGHDT, CDR2 YYEEEE. This CDR3 has 13 residues. The CDR3 loop reads CASSSLGGQPQHF.

The chain uses TRBV6-2 or TRBV6-3 and TRBJ2-1; TCRdb selects TRBD2, and the lack of DNA leaves this call unchecked. Germline V CDR1 and CDR2: MNHEY, SVGEGT. This CDR3 region has 15 residues. This CDR3 is CASSYSGGSYNEQFF.

The chain employs TRBV10-3 and TRBJ2-7; TCRdb outputs TRBD1, but without DNA this stays unchecked. The CDR3 consists of 15 residues. Per germline, CDR1 ENHRY and CDR2 SYGVKD. The CDR3 loop reads CAISTGTGASYEQYF.

This sequence joins TRBV5-8 and TRBJ1-5. Per germline, CDR1 SGHTS and CDR2 YDEGEE. This CDR3 is built from 13 residues. This chain's CDR3 is CASSVVGDQPQHF. The full variable domain, with the rest looked up from reference TRBV5-8 and TRBJ1-5, is EAGVTQSPTHLIKTRGQQATLRCSPISGHTSVYWYQQALGLGLQFLLWYDEGEERNRGNFPPRFSGRQFPNYSSELNVNALELEDSALYLCASSVVGDQPQHFGDGTRLSIL.

This clonotype was observed once. This rearrangement joins TRBV18 to TRBJ1-5. The CDR3 has 14 amino acids. Per germline, CDR1 KGHSH and CDR2 LQKENI. The CDR3 protein is CASSPLQGDRPQHF.

V gene TRBV3-1 combines with J gene TRBJ1-4. Per the germline V gene, CDR1 is LGHDT and CDR2 is YNNKEL (reference sequence). The CDR3 is 14 residues long. This CDR3 reads CASSQDFRQEKLFF.

This chain links TRBV29-1 with TRBJ1-1. Germline-derived CDR1 and CDR2 are SQVTM and ANQGSEA. The CDR3 runs to 13 residues. CDR3 in amino acids: CSVVRGRGTEAFF.

The chain carries TRBV30 and TRBJ2-7. Germline assignment: CDR1 GTSNPN and CDR2 SVGIG (reference sequence). This CDR3 region has 12 residues. CDR3 loop: CAWSPNSYEQYF.

The chain couples TRBV30 to TRBJ1-3. Germline lookup yields CDR1 GTSNPN and CDR2 SVGIG (reference sequence). The CDR3 loop spans 16 amino acids. CDR3 amino acids: CAWRREGSLVGNTIYF.